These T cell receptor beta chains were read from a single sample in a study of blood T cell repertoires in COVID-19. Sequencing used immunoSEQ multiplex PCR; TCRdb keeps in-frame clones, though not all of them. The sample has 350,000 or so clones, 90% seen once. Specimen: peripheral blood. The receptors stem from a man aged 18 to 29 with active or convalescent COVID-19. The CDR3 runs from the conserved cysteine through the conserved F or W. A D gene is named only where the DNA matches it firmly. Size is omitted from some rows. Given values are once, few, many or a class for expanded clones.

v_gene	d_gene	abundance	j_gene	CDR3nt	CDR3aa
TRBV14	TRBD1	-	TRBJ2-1	TGTGCCAGCAGCCAAGAGCCCCTCAACAGGGGCCGATACAATGAGCAGTTCTTC	CASSQEPLNRGRYNEQFF
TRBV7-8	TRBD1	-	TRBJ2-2	TGTGCCAGCAGCTTAACGGACAGGAGATACACCGGGGAGCTGTTTTTT	CASSLTDRRYTGELFF
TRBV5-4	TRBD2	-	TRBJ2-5	TGTGCCAGCAGCCCGGGACTAGCGGGAGTGGAGACCCAGTACTTC	CASSPGLAGVETQYF
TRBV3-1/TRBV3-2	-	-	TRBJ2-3	TGTGCCAGACGAAATATAGGAGGACCAAGCACAGATACGCAGTATTTT	CARRNIGGPSTDTQYF
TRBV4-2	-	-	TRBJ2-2	TGTGCCAGCAGCCAAGTAGCTAAGAATACCGGGGAGCTGTTTTTT	CASSQVAKNTGELFF
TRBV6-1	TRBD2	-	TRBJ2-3	TGTGCCAGCAGTGAATGGGGAATAGCGGGGGGGTCCGATACGCAGTATTTT	CASSEWGIAGGSDTQYF
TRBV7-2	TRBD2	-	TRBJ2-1	TGTGCCAGCAGCCCAGGACTAGAAACGTTCTTC	CASSPGLETFF
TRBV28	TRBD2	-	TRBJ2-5	TGTGCCAGCAGTCCCGGGACTAGCGGGACCTTACAAGAGACCCAGTACTTC	CASSPGTSGTLQETQYF
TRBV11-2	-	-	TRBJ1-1	TGTGCCAGCAGCTCCGAGGGTGGGGTCTTCACTGAAGCTTTCTTT	CASSSEGGVFTEAFF
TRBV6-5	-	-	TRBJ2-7	TGTGCCAGCACCGGCGCGAGGAATCGTTACGAGCAGTACTTC	CASTGARNRYEQYF
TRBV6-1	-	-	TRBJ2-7	TGTGCCAGCAGTGAATTCGGGGCCAGGGGGGACGAGCAGTACTTC	CASSEFGARGDEQYF
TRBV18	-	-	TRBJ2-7	TGTGCCAGCTCACCACGTTCCGGGGATAGCTCCTACGAGCAGTACTTC	CASSPRSGDSSYEQYF
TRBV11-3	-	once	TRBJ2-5	TGTGCCAGCAGCTTAGGTCTCTACAGGCAAGAGACCCAGTACTTC	CASSLGLYRQETQYF
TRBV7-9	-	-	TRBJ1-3	TGTGCCAGCAGCTACTCCGGGGGTGGAAACACCATATATTTT	CASSYSGGGNTIYF
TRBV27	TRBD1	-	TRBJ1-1	TGTGCCAGCAGTCCACATGGGACAGGGATGTATGAAGCTTTCTTT	CASSPHGTGMYEAFF
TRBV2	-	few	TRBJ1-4	TGTGCCAGCAATCCTCCCGGTGCAACTAATGAAAAACTGTTTTTT	CASNPPGATNEKLFF
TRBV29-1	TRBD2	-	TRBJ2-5	TGCAGCGTTGTGGGACTAGCGGGATGGGAGACCCAGTACTTC	CSVVGLAGWETQYF
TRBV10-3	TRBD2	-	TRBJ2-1	TGTGCCATCAGTGCTAGCGGGAGTGCACCGGCGTACTTACAATATGAGCAGTTCTTC	CAISASGSAPAYLQYEQFF
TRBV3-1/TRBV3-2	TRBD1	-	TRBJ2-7	TGTGCCAGCAGTCAACAGGGGCCCTACGAGCAGTACTTC	CASSQQGPYEQYF
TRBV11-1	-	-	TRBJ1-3	TGTGCCAGCAGTAGTGGTTCCTGGAACACCATATATTTT	CASSSGSWNTIYF
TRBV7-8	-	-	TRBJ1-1	TGTGCCAGCAGCTTTCGACAGAACACTGAAGCTTTCTTT	CASSFRQNTEAFF
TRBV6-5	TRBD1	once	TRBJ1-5	TGTGCCAGCAGTAACAGGGGTCAGCCCCAGCATTTT	CASSNRGQPQHF
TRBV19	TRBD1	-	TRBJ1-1	TGTGCCAGTATGGTAACCGGGACAGGGGGTTTTTTTAGCACTGAAGCTTTCTTT	CASMVTGTGGFFSTEAFF
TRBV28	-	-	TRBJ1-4	TGTGCCAGCAGTTATGGAACAGGGCTGGAGAGCGAAAAACTGTTTTTT	CASSYGTGLESEKLFF
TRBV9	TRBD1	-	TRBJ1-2	TGTGCCAGCACCCAGACAGGGACCCTCCCTAACTATGGCTACACCTTC	CASTQTGTLPNYGYTF
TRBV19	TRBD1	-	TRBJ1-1	TGTGCCGCAAGGGGGCGAAGCTGGGCTGAAGCTTTCTTT	CAARGRSWAEAFF
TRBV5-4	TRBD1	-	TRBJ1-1	TGTGCCAGCAGACCCGACAGGGCCTACACTGAAGCTTTCTTT	CASRPDRAYTEAFF
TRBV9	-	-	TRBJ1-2	TGTGCCAGCAGCGAGTTGGGGGGTGGCTACACCTTC	CASSELGGGYTF
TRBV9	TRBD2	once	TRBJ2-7	TGTGCCAGCAGCGTCGGACTAGCGGGAGTTTACGAGCAGTACTTC	CASSVGLAGVYEQYF
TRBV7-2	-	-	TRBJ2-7	TGTGCCAGCAGCCTACGGGGAGCCCCTACCTACGAGCAGTACTTC	CASSLRGAPTYEQYF
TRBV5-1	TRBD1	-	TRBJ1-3	TGCGCCAGCGGACAGGGGACACAAGGAAACACCATATATTTT	CASGQGTQGNTIYF
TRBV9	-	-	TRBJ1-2	TGTGCCAGCAGCCCCCCAAACCGGGACATTTTTTATCTCTACACCTTC	CASSPPNRDIFYLYTF
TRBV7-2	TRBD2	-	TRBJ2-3	TGTGCCAGCAGCCCGGGGGGGCAGCCCACAGATACGCAGTATTTT	CASSPGGQPTDTQYF
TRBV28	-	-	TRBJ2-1	TGTGCCAGCAGTTTACTCGGTTTGCGTTACAATGAGCAGTTCTTC	CASSLLGLRYNEQFF
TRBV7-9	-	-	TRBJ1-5	TGTGCCACCGGGGAGGGGGTTGGACAGCCCCAGCATTTT	CATGEGVGQPQHF
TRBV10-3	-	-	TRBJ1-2	TGTGCCATCAGCCAGGGGTCGGATGGCTACACCTTC	CAISQGSDGYTF
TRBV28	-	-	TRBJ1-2	TGTGCCAGCAGTGTAGGGGACTATGGCTACACCTTC	CASSVGDYGYTF
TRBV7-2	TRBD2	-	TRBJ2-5	TGTGCCAGCAGCTTTAGCGGGGGGGAACAAGAGACCCAGTACTTC	CASSFSGGEQETQYF
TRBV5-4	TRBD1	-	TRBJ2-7	TGTGCCAGCAGCCGGACAGGGAAGCCCTACGAGCAGTACTTC	CASSRTGKPYEQYF
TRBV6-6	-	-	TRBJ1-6	TGTGCCAGCAGTCTAGCAGGGGTTCCCAGCTCCTATAATTCACCCCTCCACTTT	CASSLAGVPSSYNSPLHF
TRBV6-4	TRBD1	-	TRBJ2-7	TGTGCCAACCGAAAGGACAGGGGCCAGTACTTC	CANRKDRGQYF